This T cell receptor (beta chain) is from a study of glioma-infiltrating T cells after dendritic cell vaccination (TCRdb year 2016). Study-wide context: The cohort comprised about 15 glioblastoma patients from Phase I and II dendritic cell vaccination trials, 9 newly diagnosed and 6 with recurrent disease. Patients received autologous tumor lysate-pulsed dendritic cell vaccination between the early 2000s and the early 2010s. The vaccine consisted of monocyte-derived dendritic cells cultured about seven days with IL-4 and GM-CSF, then pulsed overnight with autologous tumor lysate. Patients received three intradermal dendritic cell vaccine injections at biweekly intervals in the arm below the axilla. In glioblastoma patients vaccinated with dendritic cells, deep sequencing of TCR beta CDR3 regions served to measure the amount of tumor-infiltrating lymphocytes and to compare repertoires between tumor and blood. TCR sequencing metrics, including TIL content and tumor-blood repertoire overlap, were correlated with survival after dendritic cell vaccination.

Relative to germline, V is 0 bases shorter and J is 1 base shorter, with 6 bases between their ends. CDR1 and CDR2 are drawn from the germline V gene (reference sequence): GTSNPN, SVGIG. From the cysteine through the phenylalanine, the CDR3 covers 13 amino acids. Left in the record is the CDR3 DNA by itself, 39 bases read in frame from the first base. The immunoSEQ assay amplified TCRB CDR3 regions from about 2 micrograms of genomic DNA, or from all available DNA when less than that amount was available. Multiplex PCR used 60 forward primers for TCR V beta segments and 13 reverse primers for J beta segments. To estimate reads per starting template, synthetic control templates were spiked into each sample at limiting dilution. The Illumina HiSeq System generated 87 bp sequencing reads. In the authors' own workflow: PCR and sequencing errors were removed by a nearest neighbor algorithm that merged closely related sequences. TCR overlap was measured as the percentage of unique tumor TCR beta sequences also present in the same patient's peripheral blood. As stored in TCRdb, this immuneACCESS dataset retains in-frame rearrangements with V and J assigned. A fraction of the clones does not appear; measured against another copy, unresolved V genes explain less than half of the discrepancy, and the remainder lacks a known reason. D and trimming come from the DNA, and the V and J calls and clone size come from that table. The sample contains approximately 99,000 clones, approximately 80% of them found a single time. The top ten clonotypes cover 5% to 7% of the sample.

The time point tag for this specimen amounts to: after dendritic cell vaccination, including at tumor progression/relapse. Patients were selected on the basis of adequate residual fresh-frozen tumor tissue and more than two years of available survival data. None of the glioblastoma patients carried an isocitrate dehydrogenase mutation, although molecular status otherwise varied. PBMC were collected before vaccination, two weeks after the third vaccination, and at tumor progression if tumor progression occurred. The Qiagen DNeasy Blood extraction Kit was used to extract genomic DNA. In the case of this clone: Its specific antigen is unknown. The record has no base qualities; no much larger clone is one base away. The sample contains more than one DNA sequence encoding this CDR3.

General study outcomes and caveats: The cohort was small and heterogeneous, with few patients having full blood and tumor sets and even fewer initial-recurrent tumor pairs. TCR clonality showed no direct relationship with survival, which suggests that a diverse polyclonal response may be important. The three-group TCR overlap response model was characterized as speculative, and prospective validation of the model was stated to be required. Higher estimated pretreatment TIL content predicted longer time to progression and overall survival after dendritic cell vaccination.

The chain links TRBV30 with TRBJ1-1, with an unclear D gene assignment. Sequenced material: blood, taken after dendritic cell vaccination. This sequence originates from a human donor with glioblastoma. The CDR3 region reads CAWSVAENTEAFF. The DNA reads TGTGCCTGGAGTGTCGCAGAGAACACTGAAGCTTTCTTT.